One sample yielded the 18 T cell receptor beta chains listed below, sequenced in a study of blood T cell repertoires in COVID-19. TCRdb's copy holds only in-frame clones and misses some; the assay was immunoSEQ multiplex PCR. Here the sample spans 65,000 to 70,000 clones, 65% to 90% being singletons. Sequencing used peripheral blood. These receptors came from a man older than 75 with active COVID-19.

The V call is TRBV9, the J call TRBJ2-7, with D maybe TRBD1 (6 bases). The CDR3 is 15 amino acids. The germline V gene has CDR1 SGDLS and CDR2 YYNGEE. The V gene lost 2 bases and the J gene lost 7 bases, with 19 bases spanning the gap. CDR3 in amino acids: CASSVSTGLSGEQYF. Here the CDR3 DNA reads TGTGCCAGCAGCGTTTCGACAGGTTTGTCGGGGGAGCAGTACTTC. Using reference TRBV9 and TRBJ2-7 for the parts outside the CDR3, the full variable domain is DSGVTQTPKHLITATGQRVTLRCSPRSGDLSVYWYQQSLDQGLQFLIQYYNGEERAKGNILERFSAQQFPDLHSELNLSSLELGDSALYFCASSVSTGLSGEQYFGPGTRLTVT.

The CDR3 spells CASSLGQVAYEQYF. Here the CDR3 DNA reads TGTGCCAGCAGCCTAGGACAGGTGGCCTACGAGCAGTACTTC. The J gene is TRBJ2-7, the V gene TRBV7-9; 7 bases line up with TRBD1. The CDR3 is 14 amino acids. Trimming removed 5 bases from V and 2 bases from J; junction bases left unmatched: 6. Germline loops: CDR1 SEHNR, CDR2 FQNEAQ (reference sequence).

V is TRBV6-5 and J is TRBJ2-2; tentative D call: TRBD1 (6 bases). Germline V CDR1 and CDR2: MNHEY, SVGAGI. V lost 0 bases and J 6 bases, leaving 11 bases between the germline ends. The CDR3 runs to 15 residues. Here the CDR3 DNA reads TGTGCCAGCAGTTACTCGTCAGGGGCAGCCGGGGAGCTGTTTTTT. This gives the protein CASSYSSGAAGELFF.

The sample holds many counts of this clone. DNA of the CDR3: TGTGCCATCAGTGAGAGACAGGGTAGTCAGCCCCAGCATTTT. As protein: CAISERQGSQPQHF. The chain employs TRBV10-3 and TRBJ1-5; 7 bases are shared with TRBD1. Looked up from germline, CDR1 is ENHRY and CDR2 is SYGVKD. J lost 6 bases, V lost 2 bases, and 4 bases had no gene match. The CDR3 is 14 amino acids.

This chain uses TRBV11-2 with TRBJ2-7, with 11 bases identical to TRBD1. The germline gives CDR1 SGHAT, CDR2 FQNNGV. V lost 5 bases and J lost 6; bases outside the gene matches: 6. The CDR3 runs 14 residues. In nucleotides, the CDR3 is TGTGCCAGCAGCCTGGGGACAGGGGGGTTCGAGCAGTACTTC. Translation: CASSLGTGGFEQYF.

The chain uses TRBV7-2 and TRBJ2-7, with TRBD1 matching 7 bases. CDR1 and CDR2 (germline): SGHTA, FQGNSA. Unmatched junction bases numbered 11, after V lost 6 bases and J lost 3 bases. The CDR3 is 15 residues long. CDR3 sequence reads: CASSQTNTGVYEQYF. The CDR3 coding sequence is TGTGCCAGCAGTCAAACGAATACAGGGGTCTACGAGCAGTACTTC.

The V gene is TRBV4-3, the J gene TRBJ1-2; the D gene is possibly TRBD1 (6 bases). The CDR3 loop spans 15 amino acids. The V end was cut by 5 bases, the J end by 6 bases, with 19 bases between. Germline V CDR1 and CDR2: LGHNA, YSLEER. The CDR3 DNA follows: TGCGCCAGCAGCTTCCGCCACAGGGATACAAATGGCTACACCTTC. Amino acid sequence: CASSFRHRDTNGYTF.

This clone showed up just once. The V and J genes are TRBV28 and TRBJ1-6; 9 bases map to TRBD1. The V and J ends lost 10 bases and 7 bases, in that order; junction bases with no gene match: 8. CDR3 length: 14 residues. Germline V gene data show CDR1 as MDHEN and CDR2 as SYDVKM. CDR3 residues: CAILRGTGNSPLHF. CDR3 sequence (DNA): TGTGCCATCCTTAGGGGGACAGGGAATTCACCCCTCCACTTT.

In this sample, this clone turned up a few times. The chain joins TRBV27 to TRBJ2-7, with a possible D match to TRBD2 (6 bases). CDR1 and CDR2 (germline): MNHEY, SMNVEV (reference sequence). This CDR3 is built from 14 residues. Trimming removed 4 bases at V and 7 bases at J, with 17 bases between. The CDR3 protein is CASSSPPGLTEQYF. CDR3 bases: TGTGCCAGCAGTTCCCCCCCGGGACTCACAGAGCAGTACTTC.

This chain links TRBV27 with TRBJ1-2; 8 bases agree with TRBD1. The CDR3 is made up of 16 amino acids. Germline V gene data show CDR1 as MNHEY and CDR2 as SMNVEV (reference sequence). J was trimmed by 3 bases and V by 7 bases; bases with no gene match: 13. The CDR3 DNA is TGTGCCAGCACCCCCGTGGAGCAGGGGGCCTACTATGGCTACACCTTC. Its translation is CASTPVEQGAYYGYTF.

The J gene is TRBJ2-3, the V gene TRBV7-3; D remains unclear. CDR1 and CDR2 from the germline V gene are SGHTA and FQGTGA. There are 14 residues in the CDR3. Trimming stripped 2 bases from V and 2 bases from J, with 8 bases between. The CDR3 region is CASSLSSVTDTQYF. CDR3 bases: TGTGCCAGCAGCTTATCTTCGGTCACAGATACGCAGTATTTT.

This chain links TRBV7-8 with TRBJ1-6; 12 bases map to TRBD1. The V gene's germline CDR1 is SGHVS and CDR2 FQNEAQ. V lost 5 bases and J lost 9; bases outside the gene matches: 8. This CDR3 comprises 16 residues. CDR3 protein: CASSAVLGQGASPLHF. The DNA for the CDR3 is TGTGCCAGCAGCGCCGTTCTGGGACAGGGGGCTTCACCCCTCCACTTT.

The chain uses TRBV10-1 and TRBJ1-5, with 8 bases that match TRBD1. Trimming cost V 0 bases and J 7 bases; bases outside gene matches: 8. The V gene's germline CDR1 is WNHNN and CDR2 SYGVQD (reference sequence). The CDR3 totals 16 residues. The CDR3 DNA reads TGCGCCAGCAGTGAGTCGAGGACAGGGAAGGAGCAGCCCCAGCATTTT. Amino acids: CASSESRTGKEQPQHF.

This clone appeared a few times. The CDR3 DNA reads TGTGCCATCAGTGAGAAGGACAGTAACTATGGCTACACCTTC. Translation gives CAISEKDSNYGYTF. The V call is TRBV10-3, the J call TRBJ1-2, with D possibly matching TRBD1 (6 bases). CDR3 length: 14 amino acids. The V end lost 2 bases, the J end lost 1 base, and 8 bases lay between the germline ends. The germline CDR1 and CDR2 sequences are ENHRY and SYGVKD.

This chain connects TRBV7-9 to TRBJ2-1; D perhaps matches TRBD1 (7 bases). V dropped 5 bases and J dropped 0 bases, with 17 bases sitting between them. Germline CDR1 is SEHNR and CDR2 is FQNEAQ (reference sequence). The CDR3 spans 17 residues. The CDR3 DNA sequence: TGTGCCAGCAGCCGGGAGTCCGGGACAGTCTCCTACAATGAGCAGTTCTTC. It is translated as CASSRESGTVSYNEQFF.

The CDR3: CASSPDSPGLAGVEQYF. The DNA for the CDR3 is TGTGCCAGCAGCCCGGATTCACCGGGACTAGCGGGAGTCGAGCAGTACTTC. The rearrangement links TRBV4-2 to TRBJ2-7, with 14 positions matching TRBD2. With 4 bases clipped from V and 6 bases from J, the junction kept 11 bases outside the gene matches. CDR1 and CDR2 (germline): LGHNA, YNFKEQ. The CDR3 length is 17 residues.

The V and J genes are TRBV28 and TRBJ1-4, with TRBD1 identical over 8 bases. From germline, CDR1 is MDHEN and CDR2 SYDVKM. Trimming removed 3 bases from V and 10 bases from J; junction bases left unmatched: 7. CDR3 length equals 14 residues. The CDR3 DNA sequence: TGTGCCAGCAGTTTGACAGGGGAGGTGGGAAAACTGTTTTTT. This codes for CASSLTGEVGKLFF.

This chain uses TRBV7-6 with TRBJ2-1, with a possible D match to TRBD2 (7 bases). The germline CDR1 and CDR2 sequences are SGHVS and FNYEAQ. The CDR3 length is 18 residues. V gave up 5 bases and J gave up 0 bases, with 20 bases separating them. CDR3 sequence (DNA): TGTGCCAGCAGCCAAGGGGGGGGCCGAACGGGCTCCTACAATGAGCAGTTCTTC. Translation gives CASSQGGGRTGSYNEQFF. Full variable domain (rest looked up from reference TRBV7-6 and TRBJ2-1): GAGVSQSPRYKVTKRGQDVALRCDPISGHVSLYWYRQALGQGPEFLTYFNYEAQQDKSGLPNDRFSAERPEGSISTLTIQRTEQRDSAMYRCASSQGGGRTGSYNEQFFGPGTRLTVL.